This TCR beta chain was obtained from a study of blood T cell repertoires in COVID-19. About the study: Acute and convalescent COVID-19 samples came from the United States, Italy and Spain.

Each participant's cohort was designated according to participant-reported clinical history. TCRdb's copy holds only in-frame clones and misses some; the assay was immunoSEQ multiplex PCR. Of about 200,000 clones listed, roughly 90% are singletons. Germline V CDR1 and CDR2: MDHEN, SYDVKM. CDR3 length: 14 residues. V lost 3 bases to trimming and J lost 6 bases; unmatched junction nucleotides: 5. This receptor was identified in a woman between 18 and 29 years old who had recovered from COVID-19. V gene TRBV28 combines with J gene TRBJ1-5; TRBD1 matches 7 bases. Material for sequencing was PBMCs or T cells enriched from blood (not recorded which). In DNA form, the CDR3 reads TGTGCCAGCAGTTTGACAGGGATGGGTCAGCCCCAGCATTTT. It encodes CASSLTGMGQPQHF.